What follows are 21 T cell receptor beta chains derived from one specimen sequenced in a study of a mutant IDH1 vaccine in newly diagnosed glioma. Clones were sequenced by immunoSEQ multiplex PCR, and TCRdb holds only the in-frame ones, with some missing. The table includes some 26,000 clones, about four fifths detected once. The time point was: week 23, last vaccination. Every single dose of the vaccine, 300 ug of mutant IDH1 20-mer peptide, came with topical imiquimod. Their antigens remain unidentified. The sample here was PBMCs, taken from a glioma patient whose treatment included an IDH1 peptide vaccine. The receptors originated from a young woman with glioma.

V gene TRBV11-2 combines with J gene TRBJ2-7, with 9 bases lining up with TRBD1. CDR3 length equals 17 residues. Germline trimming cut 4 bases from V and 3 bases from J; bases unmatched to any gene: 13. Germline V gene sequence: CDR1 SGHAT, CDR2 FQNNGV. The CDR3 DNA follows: TGTGCCAGCAGCTCCCAAGACACCGGGACAGGGTTCTACGAGCAGTACTTC. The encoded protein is CASSSQDTGTGFYEQYF.

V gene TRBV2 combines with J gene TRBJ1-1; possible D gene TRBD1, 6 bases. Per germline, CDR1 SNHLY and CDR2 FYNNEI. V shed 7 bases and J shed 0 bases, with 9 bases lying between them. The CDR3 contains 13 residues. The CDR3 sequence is CASNRDMNTEAFF. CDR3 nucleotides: TGTGCCAGCAATCGGGACATGAACACTGAAGCTTTCTTT.

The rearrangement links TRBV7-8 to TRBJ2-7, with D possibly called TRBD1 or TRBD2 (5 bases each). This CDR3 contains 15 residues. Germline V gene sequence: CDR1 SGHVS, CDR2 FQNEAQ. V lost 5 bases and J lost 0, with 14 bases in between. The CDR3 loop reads CASSPRDGSSYEQYF. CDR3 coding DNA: TGTGCCAGCAGCCCCCGGGACGGAAGCTCCTACGAGCAGTACTTC.

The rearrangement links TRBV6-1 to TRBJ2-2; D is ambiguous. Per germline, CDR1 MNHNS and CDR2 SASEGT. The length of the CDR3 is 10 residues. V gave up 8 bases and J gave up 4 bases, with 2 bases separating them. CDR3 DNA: TGTGCCAGCTTCACCGGGGAGCTGTTTTTT. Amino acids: CASFTGELFF.

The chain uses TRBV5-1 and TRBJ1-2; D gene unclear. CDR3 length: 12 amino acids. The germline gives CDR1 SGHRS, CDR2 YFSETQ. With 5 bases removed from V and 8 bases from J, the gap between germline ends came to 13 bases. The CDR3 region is CASRDGSMGYTF. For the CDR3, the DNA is TGCGCCAGCAGGGACGGATCCATGGGCTACACCTTC.

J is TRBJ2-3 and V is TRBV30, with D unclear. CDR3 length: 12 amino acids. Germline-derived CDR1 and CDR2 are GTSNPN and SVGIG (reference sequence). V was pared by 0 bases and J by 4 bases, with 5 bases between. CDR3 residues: CAWSVRSDTQYF. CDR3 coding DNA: TGTGCCTGGAGTGTTCGCTCAGATACGCAGTATTTT.

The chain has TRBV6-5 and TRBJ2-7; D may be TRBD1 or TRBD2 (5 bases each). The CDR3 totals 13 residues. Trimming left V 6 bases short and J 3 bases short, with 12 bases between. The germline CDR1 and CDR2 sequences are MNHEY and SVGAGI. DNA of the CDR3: TGTGCCAGCAGCGCCGGGGCGTACTACGAGCAGTACTTC. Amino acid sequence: CASSAGAYYEQYF.

CDR3 DNA sequence: TGTGCCAGCAGCTTCGATGGACTAGCGGGCTCCCTCCAAGAGACCCAGTACTTC. This translates into CASSFDGLAGSLQETQYF. This chain joins TRBV5-4 and TRBJ2-5; 11 bases match TRBD2. CDR3 size: 18 residues. V trimming: 2 bases; J trimming: 1 base; junction bases outside the gene matches: 10. Germline CDR1 reads SGHNT; CDR2 reads YYREEE (reference sequence).

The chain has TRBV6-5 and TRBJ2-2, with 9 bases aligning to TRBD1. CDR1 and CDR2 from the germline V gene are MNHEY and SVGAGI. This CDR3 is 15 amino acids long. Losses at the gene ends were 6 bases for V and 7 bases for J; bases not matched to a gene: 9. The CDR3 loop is CASSQQGAGIGELFF. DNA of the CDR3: TGTGCCAGCAGCCAACAGGGGGCGGGGATCGGGGAGCTGTTTTTT.

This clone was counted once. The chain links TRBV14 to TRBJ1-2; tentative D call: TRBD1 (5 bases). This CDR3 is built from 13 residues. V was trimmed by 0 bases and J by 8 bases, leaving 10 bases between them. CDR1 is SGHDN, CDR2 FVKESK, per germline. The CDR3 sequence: CASSQDRRGGYTF. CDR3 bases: TGTGCCAGCAGCCAAGATCGAAGGGGAGGCTACACCTTC.

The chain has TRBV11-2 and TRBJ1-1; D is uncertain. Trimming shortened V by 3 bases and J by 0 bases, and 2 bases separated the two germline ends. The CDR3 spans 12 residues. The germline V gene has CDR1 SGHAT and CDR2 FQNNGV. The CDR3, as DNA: TGTGCCAGCAGCTTCCTGAACACTGAAGCTTTCTTT. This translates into CASSFLNTEAFF.

The CDR3 protein is CASSLVGTHVNEQYF. The CDR3 DNA sequence: TGTGCCAGCAGCTTAGTCGGGACGCACGTAAACGAGCAGTACTTC. The gene calls are TRBV7-2 and TRBJ2-7; D is perhaps TRBD1 or TRBD2 (5 bases each). Trimming shortened V by 1 base and J by 5 bases, and 15 bases separated the two germline ends. Germline CDR1 reads SGHTA; CDR2 reads FQGNSA. This CDR3 is built from 15 residues.

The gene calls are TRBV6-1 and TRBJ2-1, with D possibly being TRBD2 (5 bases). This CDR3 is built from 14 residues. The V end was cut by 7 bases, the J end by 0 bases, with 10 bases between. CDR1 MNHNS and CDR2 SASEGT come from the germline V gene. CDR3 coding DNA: TGTGCCAGCAAACGCGGGCCCTCCTACAATGAGCAGTTCTTC. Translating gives CASKRGPSYNEQFF.

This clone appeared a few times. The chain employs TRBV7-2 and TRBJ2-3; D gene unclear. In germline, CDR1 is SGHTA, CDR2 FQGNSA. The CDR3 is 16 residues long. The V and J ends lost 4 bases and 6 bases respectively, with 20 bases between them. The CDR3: CASSSLLSHSRDTQYF. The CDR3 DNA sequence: TGTGCCAGCAGCTCGCTCCTATCCCACTCCCGGGATACGCAGTATTTT. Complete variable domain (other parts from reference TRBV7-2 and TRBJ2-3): GAGVSQSPSNKVTEKGKDVELRCDPISGHTALYWYRQSLGQGLEFLIYFQGNSAPDKSGLPSDRFSAERTGGSVSTLTIQRTQQEDSAVYLCASSSLLSHSRDTQYFGPGTRLTVL.

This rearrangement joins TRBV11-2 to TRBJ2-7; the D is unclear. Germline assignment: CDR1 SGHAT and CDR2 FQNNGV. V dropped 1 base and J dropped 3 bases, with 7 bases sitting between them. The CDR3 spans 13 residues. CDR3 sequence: CASSLGGGYEQYF. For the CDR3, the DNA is TGTGCCAGCAGCTTAGGGGGTGGCTACGAGCAGTACTTC.

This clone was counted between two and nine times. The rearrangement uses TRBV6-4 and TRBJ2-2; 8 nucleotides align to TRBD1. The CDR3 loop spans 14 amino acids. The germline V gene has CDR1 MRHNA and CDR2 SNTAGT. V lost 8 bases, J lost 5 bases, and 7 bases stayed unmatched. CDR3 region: CASGRDRGTGELFF. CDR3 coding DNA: TGTGCCAGCGGGCGAGACAGGGGAACCGGGGAGCTGTTTTTT.

The CDR3 reads CASSEVQGQGSSYTF. Written as DNA, the CDR3 is TGTGCCAGCAGTGAAGTCCAGGGACAGGGTTCTTCCTACACCTTC. The gene calls are TRBV2 and TRBJ1-2; the match to TRBD1 covers 9 bases. V dropped 1 base and J dropped 10; count of bases not matched to a gene: 10. The CDR3 covers 15 residues. The germline gives CDR1 SNHLY, CDR2 FYNNEI.

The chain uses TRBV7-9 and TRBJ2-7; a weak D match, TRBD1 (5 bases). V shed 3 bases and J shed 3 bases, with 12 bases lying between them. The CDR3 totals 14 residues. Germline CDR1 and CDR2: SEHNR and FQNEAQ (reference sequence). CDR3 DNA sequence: TGTGCCAGCAGCTTCGGTGCAGGGTACTACGAGCAGTACTTC. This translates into CASSFGAGYYEQYF.

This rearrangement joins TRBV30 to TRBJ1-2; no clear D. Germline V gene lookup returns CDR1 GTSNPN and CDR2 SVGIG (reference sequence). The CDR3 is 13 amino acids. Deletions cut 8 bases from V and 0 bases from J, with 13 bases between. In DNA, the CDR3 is TGTGCCCTCCTACGGATAGCTAACTATGGCTACACCTTC. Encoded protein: CALLRIANYGYTF.

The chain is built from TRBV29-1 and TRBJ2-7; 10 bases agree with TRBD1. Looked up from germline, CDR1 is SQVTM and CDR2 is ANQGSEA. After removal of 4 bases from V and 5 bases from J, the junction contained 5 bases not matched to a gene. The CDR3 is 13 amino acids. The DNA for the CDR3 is TGCAGCGTTGGGGGACAGGGGACCCACGAGCAGTACTTC. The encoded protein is CSVGGQGTHEQYF.

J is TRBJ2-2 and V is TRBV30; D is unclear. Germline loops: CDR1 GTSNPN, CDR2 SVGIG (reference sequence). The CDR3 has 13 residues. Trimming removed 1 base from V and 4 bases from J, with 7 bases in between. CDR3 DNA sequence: TGTGCCTGGAGTGAGACCCGCACCGGGGAGCTGTTTTTT. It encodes CAWSETRTGELFF.